The 12 T cell receptor beta chains below all came from one sample that was sequenced in a study of monozygotic twins with inflammatory bowel disease. TCRdb reprocessed the 5' RACE reads and stores each CDR3 protein as one record, lacking DNA. The sample data list approximately 390,000 distinct CDR3 sequences. The sequenced material came from blood. The source is a human donor with ulcerative colitis or Crohn's disease, or a healthy co-twin of an affected twin (not recorded which).

The chain carries TRBV29-1 and TRBJ2-1. This CDR3 has 12 residues. The germline CDR1 and CDR2 sequences are SQVTM and ANQGSEA. CDR3 loop: CSGLAYYNEQFF.

The chain joins TRBV9 to TRBJ1-2; the TCRdb call, TRBD1, lacks DNA for checking. The CDR3 is 15 amino acids. CDR1 and CDR2 from the germline V gene are SGDLS and YYNGEE. CDR3 sequence reads: CASSVDRSYNYGYTF.

The chain combines TRBV20-1 with TRBJ1-1; TCRdb outputs TRBD1, but without DNA this stays unchecked. The CDR3 extends over 15 amino acids. Germline assignment: CDR1 DFQATT and CDR2 SNEGSKA (reference sequence). This CDR3 reads CSARDRGGGGTEAFF.

The chain recombines TRBV29-1 with TRBJ2-1. The CDR3 contains 14 residues. Germline V gene sequence: CDR1 SQVTM, CDR2 ANQGSEA. The CDR3 sequence: CSGRLFGEYNEQFF.

This rearrangement joins TRBV29-1 to TRBJ1-3. The CDR3 extends over 12 amino acids. The germline V gene encodes CDR1 SQVTM and CDR2 ANQGSEA. CDR3 amino acids: CSVGTQGNTIYF. The full variable domain, its missing parts supplied by reference TRBV29-1 and TRBJ1-3, is SAVISQKPSRDICQRGTSLTIQCQVDSQVTMMFWYRQQPGQSLTLIATANQGSEATYESGFVIDKFPISRPNLTFSTLTVSNMSPEDSSIYLCSVGTQGNTIYFGEGSWLTVV.

The CDR3 is CSATRTSGGVEQFF. This rearrangement joins TRBV20-1 to TRBJ2-1; the TCRdb D gene call, TRBD2, has no DNA to confirm it. This CDR3 is built from 14 residues. The V gene's germline CDR1 is DFQATT and CDR2 SNEGSKA (reference sequence).

The chain couples TRBV11-2 to TRBJ1-1. This CDR3 is built from 14 residues. Per germline, CDR1 SGHAT and CDR2 FQNNGV. CDR3 sequence: CASSSGGFGTEAFF.

V usage is TRBV7-6 and J usage is TRBJ2-5. CDR1 and CDR2 from the germline V gene are SGHVS and FNYEAQ. The CDR3 has 14 amino acids. This CDR3 is CASSPTGLDETQYF.

The gene calls are TRBV5-1 and TRBJ2-1; TCRdb's D gene call, TRBD2, goes unchecked for lack of DNA. The CDR3 sequence is 16 residues long. From germline, CDR1 is SGHRS and CDR2 YFSETQ. The CDR3 loop reads CASSLPAGGPYNEQFF.

J is TRBJ2-1 and V is TRBV27; the TCRdb call, TRBD1, lacks DNA for checking. Germline CDR1 is MNHEY and CDR2 is SMNVEV (reference sequence). The CDR3 extends over 16 amino acids. The chain's CDR3 is CASSSLGTGGRYEQFF.

This chain connects TRBV4-3 to TRBJ2-1; the D call of TRBD2 rests on TCRdb alone, since no DNA is present to check it. The length of the CDR3 is 16 residues. Germline values: CDR1 LGHNA, CDR2 YSLEER. The CDR3: CASSQSKFSGGSEQFF.

The chain carries TRBV10-3 and TRBJ2-7; TCRdb designates TRBD1, a call that cannot be tested without DNA. The CDR3 totals 14 residues. Germline V lookup: CDR1 ENHRY, CDR2 SYGVKD. CDR3 in amino acids: CAISDQGKVYEQYF.